The entry that follows covers one T cell receptor (beta chain) sequence. Its cognate antigen is unknown. The sample originates from a study of cytotoxic CD8 clonotypes in ibrutinib-treated CLL. Study-level information: Partial responders approximately 25, complete 2; roughly 12 progressed and about 15 stayed in remission by median about 6 years. Averaging across samples gave approximately 260,000 productive templates and 75,000 to 100,000 productive rearrangements.

CDR3 length equals 11 residues. Per germline, CDR1 GTSNPN and CDR2 SVGIG (reference sequence). Approximately 1.9 micrograms of genomic DNA, which was extracted from cryopreserved PBMCs, served as the material used for the TCR beta libraries. Sequencing was performed with immunoSEQ multiplex PCR; in TCRdb, only in-frame clones are kept and a portion is missing. This table holds some 100,000 clones, 55% to 75% found once. Study outcomes and limitations: Researchers report that baseline clonality outpaced age-matched healthy donors and tracked circulating CD8+ T-cell counts.

V is TRBV30 and J is TRBJ2-4, with a tentative D call TRBD2 (6 bases). The TCR sequence derives from a human donor with chronic lymphocytic leukemia. The source was PBMCs, collected after 24 months of ibrutinib treatment. The CDR3: CSTRAENIQYF. CDR3 DNA: TGTTCGACTAGGGCGGAAAACATTCAGTACTTC.